A single sample gave rise to the 30 T cell receptor beta chains below, sequenced in a study of control samples from healthy donors and cancer patients. The repertoire was sequenced with immunoSEQ multiplex PCR; TCRdb's copy has only in-frame clones and lacks some. The sample includes roughly 150,000 clones, 80% to 95% of them seen just once. Sequencing used blood. The receptors were gathered from a woman between 25 and 40 years old in good health.

The rearrangement links TRBV6-4 to TRBJ1-1; tentatively, D is TRBD1 (5 bases). The V and J ends lost 4 bases and 0 bases respectively, with 9 bases between them. Per the germline V gene, CDR1 is MRHNA and CDR2 is SNTAGT. CDR3 size: 14 residues. CDR3 coding DNA: TGTGCCAGCAGTGCCACAGGTATGAACACTGAAGCTTTCTTT. Protein sequence: CASSATGMNTEAFF.

The chain carries TRBV11-2 and TRBJ2-2; maybe TRBD2 (6 bases). The V gene lost 6 bases and the J gene lost 8 bases, with 16 bases spanning the gap. The germline CDR1 and CDR2 sequences are SGHAT and FQNNGV. The CDR3 sequence is 14 residues long. The CDR3 sequence: CASRSPRGSGELFF. CDR3 bases: TGTGCCAGCAGATCCCCTCGGGGGTCTGGGGAGCTGTTTTTT.

This clone was picked up one time. The chain employs TRBV5-5 and TRBJ1-5; the D is unclear. This CDR3 comprises 13 residues. V lost 2 bases, J lost 5 bases, and 8 bases lay in between. CDR1 is SGHKS, CDR2 YYEKEE, per germline (reference sequence). The CDR3 nucleotides are TGTGCCAGCAGCTTCCAGGTCTATCAGCCCCAGCATTTT. Residues: CASSFQVYQPQHF.

The chain uses TRBV6-6 and TRBJ1-1, with D uncertain. In germline, CDR1 is MNHNY, CDR2 SVGAGI (reference sequence). The CDR3 runs 13 residues. Between the trimmed V and J ends, which lost 2 bases and 4 bases, there was a span of 8 bases. Written as DNA, the CDR3 is TGTGCCAGCAGTTACACGGGAGGCACTGAAGCTTTCTTT. This sequence encodes CASSYTGGTEAFF.

This clone was seen just once. The chain has TRBV9 and TRBJ2-1, with D possibly TRBD2 on 5 matching bases. V dropped 6 bases and J dropped 1 base, with 14 bases sitting between them. Germline V CDR1 and CDR2: SGDLS, YYNGEE. The CDR3 is 15 amino acids. The DNA for the CDR3 is TGTGCCAGCAACGGAGGTGGTGGTTCCTACAATGAGCAGTTCTTC. Protein sequence: CASNGGGGSYNEQFF.

The chain joins TRBV21-1 to TRBJ2-7; the DNA was not used to check the table's D call, TRBD1. TRBV21-1 is deemed a pseudogene. The CDR3 loop spans 14 amino acids. CDR3 DNA sequence: TGTGCCAGCAGCAACCCGACAGGACCCTACGAGCAGTACTTC. Encoded protein: CASSNPTGPYEQYF.

The chain combines TRBV27 with TRBJ2-3; TRBD1 matches at 7 bases. CDR1 and CDR2 from the germline V gene are MNHEY and SMNVEV (reference sequence). Trimming cost V 3 bases and J 2 bases; bases outside gene matches: 17. This CDR3 comprises 19 residues. The CDR3 DNA reads TGTGCCAGCAGTTTTGTACCACATTTAGGGGGCTTCCTCACAGATACGCAGTATTTT. This gives the protein CASSFVPHLGGFLTDTQYF.

This clone was found once. The rearrangement links TRBV9 to TRBJ2-7; TRBD1 matches 11 bases. The V gene end was trimmed by 2 bases and the J gene end by 3 bases; junction bases not matched to a gene: 4. This CDR3 region has 15 residues. Germline lookup yields CDR1 SGDLS and CDR2 YYNGEE. The CDR3 nucleotides are TGTGCCAGCAGCGTGACCGGGACAGGGGGCTACGAGCAGTACTTC. Translating it yields CASSVTGTGGYEQYF.

This rearrangement joins TRBV2 to TRBJ1-1; 7 bases are a match to TRBD1. This CDR3 has 12 residues. CDR1 and CDR2 from the germline V gene are SNHLY and FYNNEI. V was pared by 11 bases and J by 5 bases, with 8 bases of the junction left unmatched. CDR3 sequence reads: CASNRGTTEAFF. The CDR3 DNA follows: TGTGCCTCAAACAGGGGAACGACTGAAGCTTTCTTT.

In its sample, this clone was seen once. V usage is TRBV3-1 (or the pseudogene TRBV3-2) and J usage is TRBJ1-2; the D is unclear. The CDR3 consists of 13 residues. V was trimmed by 4 bases and J by 4 bases, leaving 10 bases between them. Germline values: CDR1 LGHDT, CDR2 YNNKEL (reference sequence). CDR3 coding DNA: TGTGCCAGCAGCCCCCGGATCAGCTATGGCTACACCTTC. This encodes CASSPRISYGYTF.

This clone has only a few counts. CDR3 sequence (DNA): TGTGCCAGTAGTATCGGGGACACCGGGGAGCTGTTTTTT. It encodes CASSIGDTGELFF. This chain uses TRBV19 with TRBJ2-2; D possibly corresponds to TRBD2 (5 bases). V lost 3 bases, J lost 3 bases, and 5 bases lay in between. This CDR3 is 13 amino acids long. Germline V gives CDR1 LNHDA, CDR2 SQIVND (reference sequence). Supplemented by reference TRBV19 and TRBJ2-2, the full variable domain reads DGGITQSPKYLFRKEGQNVTLSCEQNLNHDAMYWYRQDPGQGLRLIYYSQIVNDFQKGDIAEGYSVSREKKESFPLTVTSAQKNPTAFYLCASSIGDTGELFFGEGSRLTVL.

This rearrangement joins TRBV28 to TRBJ1-5; 7 positions match TRBD1. The germline CDR1 and CDR2 sequences are MDHEN and SYDVKM. The CDR3 is 16 residues long. The ends lost 2 bases at V and 3 bases at J; junction bases unmatched: 7. The CDR3 sequence is CASSLLRQGSNQPQHF. In DNA form, the CDR3 reads TGTGCCAGCAGTTTACTAAGACAGGGTTCCAATCAGCCCCAGCATTTT.

The CDR3 DNA follows: TGCGCCAGCAGCCAGCCGCTAGCGGGAGCGGACAATGAGCAGTTCTTC. Its translation: CASSQPLAGADNEQFF. V is TRBV4-1 and J is TRBJ2-1, with 10 bases that match TRBD2. CDR3 length equals 16 residues. Germline CDR1 MGHRA, CDR2 YSYEKL. Trimming took 3 bases from V and 5 from J; bases not matched to a gene: 7.

J is TRBJ2-3 and V is TRBV7-8; D not certain. V lost 1 base to trimming and J lost 5 bases, with 4 bases between them. The CDR3 contains 12 residues. Germline CDR1 reads SGHVS; CDR2 reads FQNEAQ. CDR3 bases: TGTGCCAGCAGCTTAGGCAGAGATACGCAGTATTTT. This codes for CASSLGRDTQYF. Full variable domain (outside the CDR3, taken from reference TRBV7-8 and TRBJ2-3): GAGVSQSPRYKVAKRGQDVALRCDPISGHVSLFWYQQALGQGPEFLTYFQNEAQLDKSGLPSDRFFAERPEGSVSTLKIQRTQQEDSAVYLCASSLGRDTQYFGPGTRLTVL.

The chain recombines TRBV11-2 with TRBJ2-2, with 12 bases aligning to TRBD2. CDR3 length equals 18 residues. J was trimmed by 0 bases and V by 5 bases; bases with no gene match: 7. Germline lookup yields CDR1 SGHAT and CDR2 FQNNGV. Written as DNA, the CDR3 is TGTGCCAGCAGCCGGACTAGCGGGGATTCCTCGAACACCGGGGAGCTGTTTTTT. This sequence encodes CASSRTSGDSSNTGELFF.

The V call is TRBV3-1 (or the pseudogene TRBV3-2), the J call TRBJ2-2; D perhaps matches TRBD1 (6 bases). The germline V and J ends were trimmed by 9 bases and 5 bases, with 10 bases remaining between them. Germline V gene data show CDR1 as LGHDT and CDR2 as YNNKEL (reference sequence). The CDR3 is 12 residues long. This CDR3 is CASSTGTGELFF. The DNA of the CDR3 is TGTGCCAGTAGTACAGGGACCGGGGAGCTGTTTTTT.

This chain links TRBV5-1 with TRBJ2-7, with D possibly being TRBD2 (5 bases). Per germline, CDR1 SGHRS and CDR2 YFSETQ. CDR3 length equals 15 residues. Trimming took off 0 bases at V and 5 bases at J, with 15 bases between the two ends. CDR3 sequence: CASSLDIARADEQYF. As DNA, the CDR3 is TGCGCCAGCAGCTTGGACATAGCGCGGGCGGACGAGCAGTACTTC.

V and J are TRBV19 and TRBJ2-3, with 7 bases matching TRBD2. J was trimmed by 1 base and V by 4 bases; bases with no gene match: 11. CDR1 and CDR2 (germline): LNHDA, SQIVND (reference sequence). CDR3 length: 17 residues. The CDR3 protein is CASSTILASTGTDTQYF. The DNA for the CDR3 is TGTGCCAGTAGTACCATACTAGCGTCCACCGGCACAGATACGCAGTATTTT.

This clone has just one count. This chain uses TRBV4-3 with TRBJ2-7, with 8 bases that match TRBD2. The CDR3 is made up of 15 amino acids. V dropped 4 bases and J dropped 2; count of bases not matched to a gene: 7. Germline V gene sequence: CDR1 LGHNA, CDR2 YSLEER. In DNA form, the CDR3 reads TGCGCCAGCAGCCTGAAACTAGCGGAAGCCTACGAGCAGTACTTC. The encoded protein is CASSLKLAEAYEQYF.

This sequence joins TRBV10-1 and TRBJ2-1; 12 bases fit TRBD2. Per germline, CDR1 WNHNN and CDR2 SYGVQD (reference sequence). J was trimmed by 4 bases and V by 6 bases; bases with no gene match: 22. This CDR3 spans 21 amino acids. CDR3 amino acids: CASRNLPGLAGPGAGYNEQFF. The CDR3 DNA reads as TGCGCCAGCAGAAATCTGCCGGGACTAGCGGGTCCGGGCGCGGGATACAATGAGCAGTTCTTC.

The V gene is TRBV4-1, the J gene TRBJ1-1, with no clear D. V lost 4 bases and J lost 1, with 10 bases in between. CDR3 length: 14 residues. Germline assignment: CDR1 MGHRA and CDR2 YSYEKL. The CDR3 DNA sequence: TGCGCCAGCAGCCGGCTCGGGGAGAACACTGAAGCTTTCTTT. Amino acids: CASSRLGENTEAFF.

The rearrangement uses TRBV5-1 and TRBJ2-1; 10 bases are a match to TRBD2. CDR3 length: 18 residues. The V and J ends lost 0 bases and 6 bases, in that order; junction bases with no gene match: 12. Germline V lookup: CDR1 SGHRS, CDR2 YFSETQ. Here the CDR3 reads CASSLAGYLAGARNEQFF. CDR3 nucleotides: TGCGCCAGCAGCTTGGCCGGGTATCTAGCGGGAGCCCGCAATGAGCAGTTCTTC.

V is TRBV19 and J is TRBJ2-3, with D possibly TRBD2 on 6 matching bases. This CDR3 has 12 amino acids. Trimming cost V 8 bases and J 4 bases, with 10 bases left between them. CDR1 is LNHDA, CDR2 SQIVND, per germline (reference sequence). The CDR3 nucleotides are TGTGCCAGTCTATCGGGGGCAGATACGCAGTATTTT. Translated: CASLSGADTQYF.

The chain is built from TRBV7-2 and TRBJ1-2, with D perhaps TRBD1 (6 bases). The ends were cut back, 8 bases at V and 12 bases at J, with 16 bases in the middle. The length of the CDR3 is 11 residues. Germline V gives CDR1 SGHTA, CDR2 FQGNSA. CDR3 in DNA: TGTGCCAGCGGCCCTCGGGGGCCGCACACCTTC. It translates to CASGPRGPHTF. Full variable domain (rest looked up from reference TRBV7-2 and TRBJ1-2): GAGVSQSPSNKVTEKGKDVELRCDPISGHTALYWYRQSLGQGLEFLIYFQGNSAPDKSGLPSDRFSAERTGGSVSTLTIQRTQQEDSAVYLCASGPRGPHTFGSGTRLTVV.

The chain combines TRBV4-1 with TRBJ2-7; D is perhaps TRBD1 (6 bases). Trimming removed 4 bases from V and 2 bases from J, with 15 bases in between. The CDR3 runs to 15 residues. The germline V gene has CDR1 MGHRA and CDR2 YSYEKL. CDR3 amino acids: CASSPISGTPYEQYF. The CDR3 DNA is TGCGCCAGCAGCCCCATCTCCGGGACACCCTACGAGCAGTACTTC.

This clone was recorded a few times. CDR3: CASSLTGGMETQYF. The DNA of the CDR3 is TGTGCCAGCAGCCTGACAGGGGGAATGGAGACCCAGTACTTC. The chain carries TRBV7-7 and TRBJ2-5, with 9 bases that match TRBD1. The CDR3 contains 14 residues. Per the germline V gene, CDR1 is SSHAT and CDR2 is FNYEAQ (reference sequence). J was trimmed by 5 bases and V by 5 bases; bases with no gene match: 6.

The rearrangement joins TRBV4-2 to TRBJ2-3; the D gene is possibly TRBD2 (5 bases). Between the trimmed V and J ends, which lost 6 bases and 0 bases, there was a span of 13 bases. Germline lookup yields CDR1 LGHNA and CDR2 YNFKEQ. This CDR3 is 15 amino acids long. The CDR3 loop is CASSPDGISTDTQYF. The CDR3 DNA is TGTGCCAGCAGTCCTGACGGGATTAGCACAGATACGCAGTATTTT.

The chain combines TRBV27 with TRBJ2-1; 8 nucleotides agree with TRBD2. Germline values: CDR1 MNHEY, CDR2 SMNVEV (reference sequence). V trimming: 2 bases; J trimming: 7 bases; junction bases outside the gene matches: 10. There are 16 residues in the CDR3. As DNA, the CDR3 is TGTGCCAGCAGTTTACTCTCCCCGGGAGGGCCGAATGAGCAGTTCTTC. Protein: CASSLLSPGGPNEQFF.

The table lists this clone with a few counts. The chain combines TRBV7-8 with TRBJ2-7; TRBD1 agrees at 10 bases. This CDR3 comprises 15 residues. The V and J ends lost 2 bases and 3 bases, in that order; junction bases with no gene match: 4. The germline V gene encodes CDR1 SGHVS and CDR2 FQNEAQ. This CDR3 reads CASSLFGTGDYEQYF. CDR3 coding DNA: TGTGCCAGCAGCTTATTTGGGACAGGGGACTACGAGCAGTACTTC.

V gene TRBV4-2 combines with J gene TRBJ1-4; unclear D gene. The CDR3 length is 13 residues. With 0 bases removed from V and 8 bases from J, the gap between germline ends came to 7 bases. The germline CDR1 and CDR2 sequences are LGHNA and YNFKEQ. The CDR3: CASSQDLAEKLFF. CDR3 coding DNA: TGTGCCAGCAGCCAAGATCTAGCCGAAAAACTGTTTTTT.